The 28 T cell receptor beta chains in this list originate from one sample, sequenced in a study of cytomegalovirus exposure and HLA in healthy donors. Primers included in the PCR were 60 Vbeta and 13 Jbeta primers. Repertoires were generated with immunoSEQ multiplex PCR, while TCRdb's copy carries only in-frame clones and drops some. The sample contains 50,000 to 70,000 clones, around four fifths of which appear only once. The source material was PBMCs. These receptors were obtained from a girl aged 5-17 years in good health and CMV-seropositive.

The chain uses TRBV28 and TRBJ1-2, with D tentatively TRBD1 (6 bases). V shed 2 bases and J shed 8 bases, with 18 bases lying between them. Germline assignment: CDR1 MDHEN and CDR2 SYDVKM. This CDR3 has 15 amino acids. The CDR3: CASSLTPRGLEGYTF. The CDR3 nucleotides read TGTGCCAGCAGTTTAACCCCCAGGGGTCTCGAGGGCTACACCTTC.

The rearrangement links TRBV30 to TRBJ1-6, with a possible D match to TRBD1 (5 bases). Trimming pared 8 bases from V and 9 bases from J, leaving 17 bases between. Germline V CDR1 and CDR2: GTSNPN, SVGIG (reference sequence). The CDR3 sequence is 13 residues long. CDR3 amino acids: CARQGAKGSPLHF. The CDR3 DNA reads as TGTGCCCGCCAAGGGGCGAAAGGTTCACCCCTCCACTTT.

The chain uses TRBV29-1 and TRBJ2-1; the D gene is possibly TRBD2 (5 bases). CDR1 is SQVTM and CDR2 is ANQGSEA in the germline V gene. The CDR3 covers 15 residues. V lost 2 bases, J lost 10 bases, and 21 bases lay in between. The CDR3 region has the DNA TGCAGCGTTGAAAAGGGTAGAGGGCTTCCGGCGGAGCAGTTCTTC. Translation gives CSVEKGRGLPAEQFF.

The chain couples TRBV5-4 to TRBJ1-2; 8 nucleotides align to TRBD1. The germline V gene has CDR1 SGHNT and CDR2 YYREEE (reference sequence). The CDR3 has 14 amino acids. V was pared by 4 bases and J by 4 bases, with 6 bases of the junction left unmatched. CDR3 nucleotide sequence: TGTGCCAGCAGCACCGGACAGGGTGGCTATGGCTACACCTTC. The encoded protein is CASSTGQGGYGYTF.

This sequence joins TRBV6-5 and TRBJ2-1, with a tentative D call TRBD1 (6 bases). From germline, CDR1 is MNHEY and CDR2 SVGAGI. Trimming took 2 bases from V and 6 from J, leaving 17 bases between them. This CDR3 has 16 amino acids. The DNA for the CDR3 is TGTGCCAGCAGTTACAGCCCTGGATTCAGGGGCAATGAGCAGTTCTTC. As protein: CASSYSPGFRGNEQFF.

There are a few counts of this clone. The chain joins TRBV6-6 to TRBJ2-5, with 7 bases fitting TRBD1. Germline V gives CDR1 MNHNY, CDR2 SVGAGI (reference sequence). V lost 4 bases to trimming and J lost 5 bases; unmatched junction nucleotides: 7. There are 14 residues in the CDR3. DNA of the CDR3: TGTGCCAGCAGTTTCACAGGGGCCGCTGAGACCCAGTACTTC. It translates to CASSFTGAAETQYF.

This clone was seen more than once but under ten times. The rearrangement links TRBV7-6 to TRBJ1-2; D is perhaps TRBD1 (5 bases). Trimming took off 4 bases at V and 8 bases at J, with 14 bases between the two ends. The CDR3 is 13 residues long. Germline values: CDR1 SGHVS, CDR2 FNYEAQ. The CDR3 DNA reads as TGTGCCAGCAGCTACGAAGGGGAAGGGGGCTACACCTTC. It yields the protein CASSYEGEGGYTF.

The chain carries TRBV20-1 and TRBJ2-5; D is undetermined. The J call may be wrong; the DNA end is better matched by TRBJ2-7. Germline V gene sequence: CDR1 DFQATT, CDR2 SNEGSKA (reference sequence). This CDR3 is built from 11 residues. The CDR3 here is CSATVYYEQYF. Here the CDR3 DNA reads TGCAGTGCTACAGTCTACTACGAGCAGTACTTC.

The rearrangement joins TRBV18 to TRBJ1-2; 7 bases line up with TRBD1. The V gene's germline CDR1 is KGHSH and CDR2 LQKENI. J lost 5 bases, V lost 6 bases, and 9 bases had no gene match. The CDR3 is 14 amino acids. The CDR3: CASSPDREGYGYTF. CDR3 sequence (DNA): TGTGCCAGCTCTCCTGACAGGGAAGGGTATGGCTACACCTTC.

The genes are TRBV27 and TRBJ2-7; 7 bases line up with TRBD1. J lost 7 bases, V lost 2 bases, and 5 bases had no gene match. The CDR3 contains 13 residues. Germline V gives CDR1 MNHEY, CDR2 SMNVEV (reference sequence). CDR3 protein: CASSLRGRWEQYF. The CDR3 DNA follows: TGTGCCAGCAGTTTAAGGGGGCGCTGGGAGCAGTACTTC.

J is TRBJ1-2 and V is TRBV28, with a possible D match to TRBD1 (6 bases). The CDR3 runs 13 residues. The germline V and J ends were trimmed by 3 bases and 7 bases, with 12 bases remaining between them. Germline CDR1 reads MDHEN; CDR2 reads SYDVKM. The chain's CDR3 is CASSFNHRAGYTF. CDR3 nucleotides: TGTGCCAGCAGTTTCAATCACAGGGCTGGCTACACCTTC.

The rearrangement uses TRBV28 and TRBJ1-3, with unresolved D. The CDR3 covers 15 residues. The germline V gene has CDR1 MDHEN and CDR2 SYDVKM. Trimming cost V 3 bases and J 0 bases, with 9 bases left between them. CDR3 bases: TGTGCCAGCAGTTTTGTCCTAGACTCTGGAAACACCATATATTTT. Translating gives CASSFVLDSGNTIYF.

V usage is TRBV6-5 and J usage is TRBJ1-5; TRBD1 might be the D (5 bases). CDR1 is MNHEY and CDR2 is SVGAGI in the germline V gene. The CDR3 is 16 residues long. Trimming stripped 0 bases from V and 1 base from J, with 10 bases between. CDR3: CASSYSWQGSNQPQHF. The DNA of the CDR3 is TGTGCCAGCAGTTACTCCTGGCAGGGAAGCAATCAGCCCCAGCATTTT.

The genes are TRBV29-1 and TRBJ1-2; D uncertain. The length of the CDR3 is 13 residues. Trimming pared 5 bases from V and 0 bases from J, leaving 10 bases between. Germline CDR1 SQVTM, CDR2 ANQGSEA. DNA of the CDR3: TGCAGCGTTCGATTGTTAGCTAACTATGGCTACACCTTC. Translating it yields CSVRLLANYGYTF.

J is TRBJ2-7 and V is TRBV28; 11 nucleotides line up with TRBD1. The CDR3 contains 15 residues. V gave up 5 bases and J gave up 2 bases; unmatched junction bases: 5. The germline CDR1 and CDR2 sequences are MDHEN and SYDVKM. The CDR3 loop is CASSRGQGAPYEQYF. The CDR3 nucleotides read TGTGCCAGCAGTAGAGGACAGGGGGCCCCCTACGAGCAGTACTTC.

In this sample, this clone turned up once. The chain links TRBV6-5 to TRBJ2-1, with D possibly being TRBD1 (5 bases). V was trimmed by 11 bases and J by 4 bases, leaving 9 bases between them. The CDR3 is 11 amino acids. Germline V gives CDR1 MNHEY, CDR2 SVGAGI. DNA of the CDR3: TGTGCCGCAGGGAATTACAATGAGCAGTTCTTC. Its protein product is CAAGNYNEQFF.

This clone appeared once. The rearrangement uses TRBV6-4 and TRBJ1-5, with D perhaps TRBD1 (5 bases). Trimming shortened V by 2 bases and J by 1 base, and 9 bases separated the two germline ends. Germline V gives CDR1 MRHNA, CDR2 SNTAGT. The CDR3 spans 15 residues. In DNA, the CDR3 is TGTGCCAGCAGTGACCAGGGCACGAGCAATCAGCCCCAGCATTTT. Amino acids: CASSDQGTSNQPQHF.

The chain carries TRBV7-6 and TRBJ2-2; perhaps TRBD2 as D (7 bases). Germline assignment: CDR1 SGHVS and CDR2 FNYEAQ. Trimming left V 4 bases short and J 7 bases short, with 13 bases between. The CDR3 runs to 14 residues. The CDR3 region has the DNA TGTGCCAGCAGCTCAACAGGGAGGGACGGGGAGCTGTTTTTT. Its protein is CASSSTGRDGELFF.

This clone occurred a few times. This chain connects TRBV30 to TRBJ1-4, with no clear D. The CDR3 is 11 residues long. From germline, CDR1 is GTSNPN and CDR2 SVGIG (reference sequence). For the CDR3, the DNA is TGTGCAGCAGCGTTTAATGAAAAACTGTTTTTT. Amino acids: CAAAFNEKLFF.

The CDR3 nucleotides are TGTGCCAGCAGCTTAACTAGCGGGCCCTACACAGATACGCAGTATTTT. Residues: CASSLTSGPYTDTQYF. This chain joins TRBV7-9 and TRBJ2-3, with 9 bases matching TRBD2. The V gene's germline CDR1 is SEHNR and CDR2 FQNEAQ (reference sequence). J lost 2 bases, V lost 2 bases, and 5 bases had no gene match. This CDR3 is 16 amino acids long.

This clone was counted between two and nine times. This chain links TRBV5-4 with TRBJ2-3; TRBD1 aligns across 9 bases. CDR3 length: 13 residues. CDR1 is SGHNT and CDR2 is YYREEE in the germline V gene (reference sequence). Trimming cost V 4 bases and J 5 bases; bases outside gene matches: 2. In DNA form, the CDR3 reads TGTGCCAGCAGCGCGGACAGGGGAGATACGCAGTATTTT. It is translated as CASSADRGDTQYF.

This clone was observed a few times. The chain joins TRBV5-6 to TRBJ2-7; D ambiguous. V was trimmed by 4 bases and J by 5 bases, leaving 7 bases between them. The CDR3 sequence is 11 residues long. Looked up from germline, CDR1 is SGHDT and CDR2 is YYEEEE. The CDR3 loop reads CASSRNHEQYF. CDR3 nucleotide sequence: TGTGCCAGCAGCCGTAATCACGAGCAGTACTTC.

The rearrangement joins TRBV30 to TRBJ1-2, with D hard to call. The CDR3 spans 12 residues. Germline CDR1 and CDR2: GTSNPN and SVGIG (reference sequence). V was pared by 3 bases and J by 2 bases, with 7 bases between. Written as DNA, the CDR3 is TGTGCCTGGAGGACGGGGAACTATGGCTACACCTTC. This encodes CAWRTGNYGYTF. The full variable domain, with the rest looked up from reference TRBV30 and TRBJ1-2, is SQTIHQWPATLVQPVGSPLSLECTVEGTSNPNLYWYRQAAGRGLQLLFYSVGIGQISSEVPQNLSASRPQDRQFILSSKKLLLSDSGFYLCAWRTGNYGYTFGSGTRLTVV.

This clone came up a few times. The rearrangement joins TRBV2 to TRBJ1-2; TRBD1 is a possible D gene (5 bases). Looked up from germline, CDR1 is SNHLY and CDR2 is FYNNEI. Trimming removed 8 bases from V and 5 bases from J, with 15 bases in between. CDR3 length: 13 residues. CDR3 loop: CASGGVGGYGYTF. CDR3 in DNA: TGTGCCAGCGGAGGGGTGGGGGGTTATGGCTACACCTTC.

The CDR3 DNA follows: TGTGCCAGCAGTTTATCCTCTAGAGAGACCCAGTACTTC. Its protein is CASSLSSRETQYF. V is TRBV27 and J is TRBJ2-5; D not certain. The V end lost 0 bases, the J end lost 4 bases, and 6 bases lay between the germline ends. The CDR3 contains 13 residues. The germline V gene has CDR1 MNHEY and CDR2 SMNVEV (reference sequence).

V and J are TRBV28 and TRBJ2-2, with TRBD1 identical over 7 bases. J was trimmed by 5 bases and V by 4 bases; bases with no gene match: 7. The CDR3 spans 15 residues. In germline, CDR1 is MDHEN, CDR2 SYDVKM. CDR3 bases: TGTGCCAGCAGTTCCAACGCCAGGGGGACCGGGGAGCTGTTTTTT. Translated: CASSSNARGTGELFF.

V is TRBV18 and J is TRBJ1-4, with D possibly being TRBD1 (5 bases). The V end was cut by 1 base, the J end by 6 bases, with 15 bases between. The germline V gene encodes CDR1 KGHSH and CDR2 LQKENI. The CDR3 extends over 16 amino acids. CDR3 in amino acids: CASSPLSSGFYEKLFF. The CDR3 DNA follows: TGTGCCAGCTCACCACTCTCTTCAGGGTTCTATGAAAAACTGTTTTTT.

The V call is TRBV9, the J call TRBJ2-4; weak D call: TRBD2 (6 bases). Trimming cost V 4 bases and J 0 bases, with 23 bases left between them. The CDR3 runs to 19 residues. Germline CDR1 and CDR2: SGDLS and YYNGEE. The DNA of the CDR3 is TGTGCCAGCAGCACCCCTACGTCGGGGGACGAGCTAGCCAAAAACATTCAGTACTTC. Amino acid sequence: CASSTPTSGDELAKNIQYF. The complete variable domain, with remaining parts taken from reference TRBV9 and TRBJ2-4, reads DSGVTQTPKHLITATGQRVTLRCSPRSGDLSVYWYQQSLDQGLQFLIQYYNGEERAKGNILERFSAQQFPDLHSELNLSSLELGDSALYFCASSTPTSGDELAKNIQYFGAGTRLSVL.